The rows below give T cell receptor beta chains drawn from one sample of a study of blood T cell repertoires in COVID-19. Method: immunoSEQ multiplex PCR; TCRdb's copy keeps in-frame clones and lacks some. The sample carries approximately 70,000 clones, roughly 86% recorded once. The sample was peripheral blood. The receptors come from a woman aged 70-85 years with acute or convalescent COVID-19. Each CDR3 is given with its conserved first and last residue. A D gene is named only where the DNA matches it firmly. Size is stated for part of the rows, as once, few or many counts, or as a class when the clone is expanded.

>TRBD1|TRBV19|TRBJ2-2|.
CASTRTGGTGELFF
TGTGCCAGTACTAGGACAGGGGGCACCGGGGAGCTGTTTTTT
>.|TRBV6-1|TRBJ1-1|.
CASSELTSGTEAFF
TGTGCCAGCAGTGAATTAACTAGCGGCACTGAAGCTTTCTTT
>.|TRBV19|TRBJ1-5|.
CASSIGTYSNQPQHF
TGTGCCAGTAGTATTGGGACTTATAGCAATCAGCCCCAGCATTTT
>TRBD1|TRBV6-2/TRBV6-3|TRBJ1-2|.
CASSDPGQGFYGGGYTF
TGTGCCAGCAGTGATCCGGGACAGGGTTTCTACGGAGGTGGCTACACCTTC
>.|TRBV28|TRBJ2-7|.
CASIPPLRSGEQYF
TGTGCCAGCATACCCCCACTACGATCGGGCGAGCAGTACTTC
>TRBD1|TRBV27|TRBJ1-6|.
CASTSQGALGSPLHF
TGTGCCAGCACCTCACAGGGGGCGTTAGGTTCACCCCTCCACTTT
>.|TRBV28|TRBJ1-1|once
CASSLGPRTEAFF
TGTGCCAGCAGTCTGGGGCCCCGGACTGAAGCTTTCTTT
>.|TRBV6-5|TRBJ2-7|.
CASSYRRVAPYEQYF
TGTGCCAGCAGTTATCGGCGGGTTGCTCCGTACGAGCAGTACTTC
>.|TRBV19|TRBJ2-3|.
CASKRDGQGSTDTQYF
TGTGCCAGTAAAAGGGACGGCCAGGGGTCCACAGATACGCAGTATTTT
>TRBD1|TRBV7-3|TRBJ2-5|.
CASSPGTGRETQYF
TGTGCCAGCAGCCCCGGGACAGGGCGGGAGACCCAGTACTTC
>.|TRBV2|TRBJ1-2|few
CASTRRGVYPYGYTF
TGTGCCAGCACCCGACGCGGGGTCTACCCCTATGGCTACACCTTC
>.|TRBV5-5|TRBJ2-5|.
CASSLAATAGETQYF
TGTGCCAGCAGCTTGGCGGCAACAGCGGGTGAGACCCAGTACTTC
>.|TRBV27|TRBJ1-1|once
CASSLSWRYTEAFF
TGTGCCAGCAGTTTATCGTGGAGATACACTGAAGCTTTCTTT
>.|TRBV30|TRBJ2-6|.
CAWSPGTGANVLTF
TGTGCCTGGAGTCCAGGGACTGGGGCCAACGTCCTGACTTTC
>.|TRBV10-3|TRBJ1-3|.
CAISGGTGNTIYF
TGTGCCATCAGTGGTGGGACAGGAAACACCATATATTTT
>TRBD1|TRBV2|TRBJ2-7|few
CASTYRGSYEQYF
TGTGCCAGCACCTACAGGGGATCCTACGAGCAGTACTTC
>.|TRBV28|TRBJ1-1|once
CACEQGEAFF
TGTGCCTGCGAACAGGGAGAAGCTTTCTTT
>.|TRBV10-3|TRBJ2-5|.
CAISGRGEETQYF
TGTGCCATCAGTGGCAGGGGGGAAGAGACCCAGTACTTC
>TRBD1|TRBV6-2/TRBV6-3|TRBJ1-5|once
CASSGQGTGNQPQHF
TGTGCCAGCAGTGGACAGGGAACGGGCAATCAGCCCCAGCATTTT
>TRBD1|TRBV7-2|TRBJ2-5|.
CASSSVIGQGGTQYF
TGTGCCAGCAGCTCAGTAATTGGACAGGGGGGGACCCAGTACTTC
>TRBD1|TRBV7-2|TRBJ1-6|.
CASSPPGTGTSPLHF
TGTGCCAGCAGCCCCCCGGGGACAGGGACATCACCCCTCCACTTT
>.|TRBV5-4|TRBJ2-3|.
CASSLKRTDTQYF
TGTGCCAGCAGCTTGAAGCGTACAGATACGCAGTATTTT
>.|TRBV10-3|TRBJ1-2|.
CAISPDRNGYTF
TGTGCCATCAGCCCCGACAGGAATGGCTACACCTTC
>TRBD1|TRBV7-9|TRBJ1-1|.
CASSPRTGGIGTEAFF
TGTGCCAGCAGCCCCCGAACAGGGGGCATCGGCACTGAAGCTTTCTTT
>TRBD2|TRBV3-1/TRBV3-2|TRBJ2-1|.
CASRSSGRGYNEQFF
TGTGCCAGCAGGTCTAGCGGGAGGGGCTACAATGAGCAGTTCTTC
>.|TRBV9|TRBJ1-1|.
CASSVFDRNTEAFF
TGTGCCAGCAGCGTATTCGACAGGAACACTGAAGCTTTCTTT
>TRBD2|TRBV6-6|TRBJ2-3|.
CASSLTSGDTQYF
TGTGCCAGCAGCCTGACTAGCGGAGATACGCAGTATTTT
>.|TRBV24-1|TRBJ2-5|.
CATSESSETQYF
TGTGCCACCAGTGAATCGAGCGAGACCCAGTACTTC
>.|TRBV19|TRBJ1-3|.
CASRQGSGNTIYF
TGTGCCAGTAGGCAGGGGTCTGGAAACACCATATATTTT
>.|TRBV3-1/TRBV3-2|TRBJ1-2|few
CASSPGVGGNYGYTF
TGTGCCAGCAGTCCCGGTGTGGGGGGTAACTATGGCTACACCTTC
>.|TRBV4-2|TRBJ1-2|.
CASSQEPSGYGYTF
TGTGCCAGCAGCCAAGAACCCTCGGGCTATGGCTACACCTTC
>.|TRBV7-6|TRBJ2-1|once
CASSLARVGRPGNEQFF
TGTGCCAGCAGCTTAGCGCGGGTCGGACGACCCGGGAATGAGCAGTTCTTC
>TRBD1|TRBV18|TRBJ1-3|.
CASSPTGSGNTIYF
TGTGCCAGCTCACCGACAGGGTCTGGAAACACCATATATTTT
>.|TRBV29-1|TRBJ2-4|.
CSVVGGEVGKNIQYF
TGCAGCGTTGTTGGAGGGGAAGTAGGCAAAAACATTCAGTACTTC
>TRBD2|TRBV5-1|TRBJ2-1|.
CASSPGFSGSDRFF
TGCGCCAGCAGCCCAGGTTTTAGCGGGAGTGATCGGTTCTTC
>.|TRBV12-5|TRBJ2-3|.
CASVGISTDTQYF
TGTGCTAGTGTCGGGATCTCCACAGATACGCAGTATTTT
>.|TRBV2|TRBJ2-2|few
CASSDSRGPNTGELFF
TGTGCCAGCAGTGACTCCCGAGGGCCAAACACCGGGGAGCTGTTTTTT
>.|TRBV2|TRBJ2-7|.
CASSEASGSAGYEQYF
TGTGCCAGCAGTGAAGCCTCCGGCAGTGCGGGCTACGAGCAGTACTTC
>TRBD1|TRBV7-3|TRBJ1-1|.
CASSSTGQGAPGEAFF
TGTGCCAGCAGTTCTACGGGACAGGGGGCGCCGGGTGAAGCTTTCTTT
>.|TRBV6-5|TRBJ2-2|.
CASSYSPVGPGELFF
TGTGCCAGCAGTTACTCTCCCGTCGGTCCCGGGGAGCTGTTTTTT
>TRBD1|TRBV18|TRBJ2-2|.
CASSPGQGHAGELFF
TGTGCCAGCTCACCGGGACAGGGACACGCCGGGGAGCTGTTTTTT